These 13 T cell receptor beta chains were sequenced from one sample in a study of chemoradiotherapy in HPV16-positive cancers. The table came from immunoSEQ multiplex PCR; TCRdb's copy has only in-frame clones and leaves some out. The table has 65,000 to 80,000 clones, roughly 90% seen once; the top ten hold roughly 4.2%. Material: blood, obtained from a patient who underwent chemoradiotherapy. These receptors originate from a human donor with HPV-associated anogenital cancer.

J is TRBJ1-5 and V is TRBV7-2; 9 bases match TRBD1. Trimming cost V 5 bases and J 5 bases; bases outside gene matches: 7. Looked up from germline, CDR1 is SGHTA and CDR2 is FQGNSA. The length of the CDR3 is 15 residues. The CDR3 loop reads CASSRWGQGDQPQHF. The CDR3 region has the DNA TGTGCCAGCAGCCGATGGGGACAGGGAGATCAGCCCCAGCATTTT.

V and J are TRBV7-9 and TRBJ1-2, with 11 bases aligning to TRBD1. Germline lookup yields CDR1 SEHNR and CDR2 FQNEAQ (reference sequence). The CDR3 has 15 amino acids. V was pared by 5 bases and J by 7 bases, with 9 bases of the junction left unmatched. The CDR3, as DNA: TGTGCCAGCAGCCCGCCGGGACAGGGGGTCCCTGGCTACACCTTC. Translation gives CASSPPGQGVPGYTF.

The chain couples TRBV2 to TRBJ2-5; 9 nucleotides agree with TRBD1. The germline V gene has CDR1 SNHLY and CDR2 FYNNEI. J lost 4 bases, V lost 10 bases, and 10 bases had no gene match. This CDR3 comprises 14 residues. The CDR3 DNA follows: TGTGCCACCATGACGGGACAGGGATCAGAGACCCAGTACTTC. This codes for CATMTGQGSETQYF.

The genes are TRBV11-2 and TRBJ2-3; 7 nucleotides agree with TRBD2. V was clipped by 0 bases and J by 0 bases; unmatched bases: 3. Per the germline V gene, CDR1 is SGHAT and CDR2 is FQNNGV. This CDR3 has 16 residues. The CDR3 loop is CASSLEGSGSTDTQYF. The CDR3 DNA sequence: TGTGCCAGCAGCTTAGAGGGTAGCGGGAGCACAGATACGCAGTATTTT.

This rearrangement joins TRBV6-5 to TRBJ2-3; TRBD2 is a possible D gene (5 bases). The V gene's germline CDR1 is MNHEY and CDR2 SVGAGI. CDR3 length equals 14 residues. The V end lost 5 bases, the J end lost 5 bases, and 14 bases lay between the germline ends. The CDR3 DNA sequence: TGTGCCAGCAGTCCCCGGACTCGGCGAGATACGCAGTATTTT. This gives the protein CASSPRTRRDTQYF.

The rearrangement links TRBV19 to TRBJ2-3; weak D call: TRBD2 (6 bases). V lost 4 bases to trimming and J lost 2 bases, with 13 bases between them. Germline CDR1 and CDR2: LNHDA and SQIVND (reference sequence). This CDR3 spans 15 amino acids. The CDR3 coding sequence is TGTGCCAGTAGTACCCCAGGACTAAACACAGATACGCAGTATTTT. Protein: CASSTPGLNTDTQYF.

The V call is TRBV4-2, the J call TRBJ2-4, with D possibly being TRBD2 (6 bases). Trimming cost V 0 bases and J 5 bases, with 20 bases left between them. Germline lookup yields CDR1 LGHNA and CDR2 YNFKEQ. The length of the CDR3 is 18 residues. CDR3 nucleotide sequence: TGTGCCAGCAGCCAAGATGGTTTGGGAGCTAGCGAAGAAAACATTCAGTACTTC. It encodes CASSQDGLGASEENIQYF.

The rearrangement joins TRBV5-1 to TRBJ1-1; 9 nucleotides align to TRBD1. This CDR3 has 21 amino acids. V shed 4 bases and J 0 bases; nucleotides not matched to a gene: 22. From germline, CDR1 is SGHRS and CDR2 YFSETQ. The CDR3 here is CASSTQYQTGGSLLMNTEAFF. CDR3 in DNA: TGCGCCAGCAGCACCCAATACCAGACAGGGGGAAGCCTCCTTATGAACACTGAAGCTTTCTTT.

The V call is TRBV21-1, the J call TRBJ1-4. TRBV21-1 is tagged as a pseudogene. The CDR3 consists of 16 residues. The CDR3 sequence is CASSQHSGATNEKLFF. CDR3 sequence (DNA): TGTGCCAGCAGCCAACACTCCGGAGCAACTAATGAAAAACTGTTTTTT.

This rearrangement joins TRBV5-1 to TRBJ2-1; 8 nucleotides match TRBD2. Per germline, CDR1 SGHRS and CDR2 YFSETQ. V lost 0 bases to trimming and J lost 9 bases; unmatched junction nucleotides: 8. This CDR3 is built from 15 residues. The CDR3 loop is CASSLETSGGVEQFF. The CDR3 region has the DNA TGCGCCAGCAGCTTGGAAACTAGCGGAGGTGTTGAGCAGTTCTTC.

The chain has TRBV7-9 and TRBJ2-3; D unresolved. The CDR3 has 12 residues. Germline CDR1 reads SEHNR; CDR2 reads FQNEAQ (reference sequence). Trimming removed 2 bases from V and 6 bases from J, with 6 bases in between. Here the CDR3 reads CASSLQLDTQYF. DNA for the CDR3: TGTGCCAGCAGCTTACAACTGGATACGCAGTATTTT.

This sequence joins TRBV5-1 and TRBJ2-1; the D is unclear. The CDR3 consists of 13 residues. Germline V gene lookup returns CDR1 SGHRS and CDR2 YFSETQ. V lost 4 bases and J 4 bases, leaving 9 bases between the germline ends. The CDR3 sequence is CASSRIDYNEQFF. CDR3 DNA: TGCGCCAGCAGCCGAATAGATTACAATGAGCAGTTCTTC.

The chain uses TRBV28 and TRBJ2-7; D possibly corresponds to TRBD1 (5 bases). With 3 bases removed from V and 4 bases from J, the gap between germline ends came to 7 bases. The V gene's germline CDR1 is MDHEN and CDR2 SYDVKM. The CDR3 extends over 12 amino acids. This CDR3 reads CASSLPGYEQYF. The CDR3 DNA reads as TGTGCCAGCAGTTTGCCAGGGTACGAGCAGTACTTC. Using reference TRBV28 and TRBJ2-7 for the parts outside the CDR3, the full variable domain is DVKVTQSSRYLVKRTGEKVFLECVQDMDHENMFWYRQDPGLGLRLIYFSYDVKMKEKGDIPEGYSVSREKKERFSLILESASTNQTSMYLCASSLPGYEQYFGPGTRLTVT.